The present entry profiles one TCR beta chain with its context. This clone came up a few times. Its specific antigen is unknown. Base-call qualities are not available, and no considerably larger clone is one nucleotide away. Whole blood was collected in K2EDTA tubes by collaborating institutions according to the institutions' own protocols. Collaborator samples were shipped for TCRbeta analysis as frozen whole blood, isolated PBMCs, or DNA extracted from either sample type. Taken from cysteine to phenylalanine, the CDR3 has 15 residues. Kept here is only the CDR3 DNA, which spans 45 bases and is read in frame from base 1. From a lookup of the germline V gene, CDR1 and CDR2 are SGHDT and YYEEEE. V gives up 0 bases and J gives up 3 bases, and the segment between their germline ends measures 12 bases. TCRbeta CDR3 regions were amplified from genomic DNA by means of the immunoSEQ Assay, a bias-controlled multiplex PCR. The source study handled its data this way. The number of nucleated cells in each sample was estimated from the amplification of reference gene primers within the assay. To quantify the absolute abundance of each unique TCRbeta CDR3 rearrangement, sequence reads were collapsed and filtered. Productive Simpson clonality was computed per sample as the square root of Simpson's diversity index over productive rearrangements. This immuneACCESS table, as held by TCRdb, lists in-frame sequences with V and J called but not all clones. Of the missing ones, under half trace to an unresolved V gene in checked studies; the others have no known cause. V and J calls and clone size come straight from that table; D and trimming were deduced from the DNA. The sample contains under 150,000 clones, 75% to 85% of them found a single time. The ten largest clones represent roughly 4.7% of the sample.

This sample stems from a study of blood T cell repertoires in COVID-19 (dated by TCRdb to 2018 to 2021). Study-wide context: Samples from collaborators originated in the United States, Italy and Spain and spanned both the acute and convalescent phases of COVID-19. The prospective study material was composed of cDNA or gDNA derived from T cells, B-cell-depleted T cells, or PBMCs. HLA class I and class II types, where available, came from metadata supplied by the sample provider rather than from assay-based typing. Nearly every sample came with metadata listing a de-identified subject ID, COVID-19 status, age in years and sex. A freely available public database, intended as a resource for researchers studying the immune response to SARS-CoV-2, is where the repertoires were released. The dataset comprised deeply sampled blood TCRbeta repertoires from subjects exposed to, actively infected with, or recovered from COVID-19. The samples were drawn from the first 160 participants of the ongoing ImmuneRACE study and from 1,254 subjects provided by 6 global collaborators. Findings and caveats that apply to the study as a whole: The quantity of clinical and demographic metadata differed by source and by participant and was supplied without curation.

The sample taken for sequencing was peripheral blood. Recombination linked TRBV5-6 to TRBJ1-1; the D segment could be TRBD1, given 6 matching bases. The source is a woman aged 45-65 years with acute or convalescent COVID-19. In nucleotide form, the sequence is TGTGCCAGCAGCTTGGCCGGGGGGCCCGACACTGAAGCTTTCTTT. The translation is CASSLAGGPDTEAFF.